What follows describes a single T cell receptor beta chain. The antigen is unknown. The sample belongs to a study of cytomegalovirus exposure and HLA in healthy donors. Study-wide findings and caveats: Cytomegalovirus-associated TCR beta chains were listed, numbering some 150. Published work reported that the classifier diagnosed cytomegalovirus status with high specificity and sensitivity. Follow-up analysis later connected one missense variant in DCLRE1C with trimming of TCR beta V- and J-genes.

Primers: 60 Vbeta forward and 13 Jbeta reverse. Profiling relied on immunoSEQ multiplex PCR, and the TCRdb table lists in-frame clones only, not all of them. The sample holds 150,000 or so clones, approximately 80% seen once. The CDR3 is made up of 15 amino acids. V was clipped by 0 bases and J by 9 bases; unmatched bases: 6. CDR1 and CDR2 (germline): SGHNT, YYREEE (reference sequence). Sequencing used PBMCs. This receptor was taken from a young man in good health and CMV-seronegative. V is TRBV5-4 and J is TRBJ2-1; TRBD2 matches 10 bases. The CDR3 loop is CASSLASGGASEQFF. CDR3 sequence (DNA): TGTGCCAGCAGCTTGGCCAGCGGGGGGGCGAGTGAGCAGTTCTTC.